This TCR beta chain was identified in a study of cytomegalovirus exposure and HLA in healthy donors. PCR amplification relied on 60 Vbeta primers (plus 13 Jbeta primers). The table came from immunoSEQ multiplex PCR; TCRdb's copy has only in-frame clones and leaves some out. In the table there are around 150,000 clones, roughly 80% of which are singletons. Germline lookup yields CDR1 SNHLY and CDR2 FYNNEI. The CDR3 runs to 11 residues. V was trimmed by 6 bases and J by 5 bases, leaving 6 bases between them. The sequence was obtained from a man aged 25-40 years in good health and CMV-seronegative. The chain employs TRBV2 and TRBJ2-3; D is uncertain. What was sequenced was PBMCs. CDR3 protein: CASSFGDTQYF. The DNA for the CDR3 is TGTGCCAGCAGCTTCGGAGATACGCAGTATTTT.